A selection of T cell receptor beta chains follows, all from one sample in a study of blood T cells in healthy people across ages. One entry per CDR3 protein, called by TCRdb with MiXCR from the 5' RACE reads. The sample holds 590,000 or so distinct CDR3 sequences, roughly 31% seen once. Sequencing was done on a sample of blood. The receptors stem from a woman aged 80 or over in good health. Each CDR3 is given with its conserved first and last residue. D genes are given only for firm matches. Some rows mark clone size as missing; the rest say once, few, many or name a class of expanded clone.

-	TRBJ2-5	TRBD2	TRBV12-3/TRBV12-4	CASRVSGGATQTQYF	TGTGCCAGCAGGGTTAGCGGGGGGGCCACCCAGACCCAGTACTTC
many	TRBJ2-5	-	TRBV20-1	CSARARDQETQYF	TGCAGTGCTAGGGCCAGGGACCAAGAGACCCAGTACTTC
many	TRBJ2-6	-	TRBV10-3	CAISDGGKGSGANVLTF	TGTGCCATCAGTGATGGGGGGAAGGGTTCTGGGGCCAACGTCCTGACTTTC
few	TRBJ2-2	TRBD2	TRBV9	CASSTLAGGMTGELFF	TGTGCCAGCAGCACCCTAGCGGGGGGGATGACCGGGGAGCTGTTTTTT
-	TRBJ2-2	-	TRBV12-1	CASTLLAGGGAGELFF	TGTGCCAGCACCCTACTAGCGGGGGGCGGGGCCGGGGAGCTGTTTTTT
-	TRBJ2-7	-	TRBV12-3/TRBV12-4	CASSTGTRLLSEQYF	TGTGCCAGCAGCACCGGGACAAGACTTTTATCCGAGCAGTACTTC
few	TRBJ1-4	-	TRBV11-2	CASSLGGVFNEKLFF	TGTGCCAGCAGCTTAGGAGGGGTATTTAATGAAAAACTGTTTTTT
many	TRBJ2-5	TRBD2	TRBV29-1	CSVERGRGETQYF	TGCAGCGTTGAACGCGGGAGGGGAGAGACCCAGTACTTC
many	TRBJ2-1	-	TRBV7-9	CASSLSRSQGRDEQFF	TGTGCCAGCAGCTTGAGCCGCTCTCAGGGACGGGATGAGCAGTTCTTC
many	TRBJ1-2	-	TRBV4-1	CASSQAQGLTNCGYTF	TGCGCCAGCAGCCAAGCACAAGGCCTCACTAACTGTGGCTACACCTTC